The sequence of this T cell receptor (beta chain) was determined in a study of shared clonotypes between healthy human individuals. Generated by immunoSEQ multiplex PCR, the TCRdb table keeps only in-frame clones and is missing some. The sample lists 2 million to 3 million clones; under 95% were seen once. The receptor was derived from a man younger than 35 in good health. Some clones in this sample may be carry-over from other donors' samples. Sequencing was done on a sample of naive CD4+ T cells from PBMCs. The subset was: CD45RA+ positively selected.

CDR3 coding DNA: TGTGCCAGCAGTTGGCGCACCGGGACAGGGGCGACCGAGCAGTACTTC. Amino acid sequence: CASSWRTGTGATEQYF. The chain carries TRBV5-8 and TRBJ2-7; 10 nucleotides line up with TRBD1. This CDR3 is 16 amino acids long. Germline lookup yields CDR1 SGHTS and CDR2 YDEGEE. V was pared by 5 bases and J by 6 bases, with 14 bases of the junction left unmatched.